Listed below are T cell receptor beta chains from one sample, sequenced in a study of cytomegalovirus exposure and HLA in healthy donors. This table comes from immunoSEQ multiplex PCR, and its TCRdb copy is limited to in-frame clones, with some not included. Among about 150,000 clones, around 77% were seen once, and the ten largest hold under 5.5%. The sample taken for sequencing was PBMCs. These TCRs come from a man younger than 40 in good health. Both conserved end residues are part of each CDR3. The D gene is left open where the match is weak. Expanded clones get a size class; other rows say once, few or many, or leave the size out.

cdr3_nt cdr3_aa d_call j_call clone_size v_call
TGTGCCAGCAGCGTCCTACAGGGGTTTAAGGGACTAGCGGGAGCCGACTACGAGCAGTACTTC CASSVLQGFKGLAGADYEQYF TRBD2 TRBJ2-7 . TRBV9
TGCGCCAGCAGCTCGTCGGACAGGTTCTATGGCTACACCTTC CASSSSDRFYGYTF TRBD1 TRBJ1-2 . TRBV4-1
TGCGCCAGCAGCCAGGGGGGAGGGCCCCCCGGGGAGCTGTTTTTT CASSQGGGPPGELFF TRBD2 TRBJ2-2 . TRBV4-1
TGCGCCAGCAGCCCAAGTAGCGGGAGGGCTGGGAGCAATGAGCAGTTCTTC CASSPSSGRAGSNEQFF TRBD2 TRBJ2-1 . TRBV4-3
TGCGCCAGCAGCTTAGGTAGCGGGAGGGAAGAGACCCAGTACTTC CASSLGSGREETQYF TRBD2 TRBJ2-5 . TRBV5-1
TGTGCCAGCAGTTTATCGTACGGCCACAGGGCGTTTGGCTACACCTTC CASSLSYGHRAFGYTF . TRBJ1-2 . TRBV27
TGTGCCAGCAGCCCAACGACAGGAGTGAGCACTGAAGCTTTCTTT CASSPTTGVSTEAFF . TRBJ1-1 . TRBV7-9
TGTGCCATCAGGGGCGACAGTCCCTACGAGCAGTACTTC CAIRGDSPYEQYF . TRBJ2-7 . TRBV10-3
TGCAGCGTCTCGACCGGGGGAGAGCAGTACTTC CSVSTGGEQYF . TRBJ2-7 few TRBV29-1
TGCAGCGTACAGATGAACACTGAAGCTTTCTTT CSVQMNTEAFF . TRBJ1-1 . TRBV29-1
TGCGCCAGCAGCTCCGTAGGCACAGATACGCAGTATTTT CASSSVGTDTQYF . TRBJ2-3 . TRBV5-1
TGTGCCAGTAGTATCCTCACCGCCAGGGTCAGAAATCAGCCCCAGCATTTT CASSILTARVRNQPQHF . TRBJ1-5 . TRBV19
TGCAGCGTTCGGACCACAGGGGGGGATAGCAATCAGCCCCAGCATTTT CSVRTTGGDSNQPQHF TRBD1 TRBJ1-5 . TRBV29-1
TGTGCCAGCAGCGCAGAAGCTCAGGGGGCTGGCGACATTCAGTACTTC CASSAEAQGAGDIQYF TRBD1 TRBJ2-4 . TRBV9
TGCGCCAGCAGCTTGGGGTGGACTAGCGGGATCGGCGCCTACAATGAGCAGTTCTTC CASSLGWTSGIGAYNEQFF TRBD2 TRBJ2-1 . TRBV5-1
TGTGCCAGCGGGACTACCTACAATGAGCAGTTCTTC CASGTTYNEQFF TRBD2 TRBJ2-1 few TRBV2
TGTGCCAGTAATACCATCAGCTTCGGGTCCTATAATTCACCCCTCCACTTT CASNTISFGSYNSPLHF . TRBJ1-6 once TRBV19
TGTGCCAGCAGCCCCGACAGCCCCCTAGGGCAAGAGACCCAGTACTTC CASSPDSPLGQETQYF . TRBJ2-5 . TRBV13
TGTGCCAGCAGCTTAGGTCGGACTAGCGAGATCTACGAGCAGTACTTC CASSLGRTSEIYEQYF TRBD2 TRBJ2-7 . TRBV11-2
TGTGCCAGCAGCTTAACTACAGGGGGAAACACTGAAGCTTTCTTT CASSLTTGGNTEAFF TRBD1 TRBJ1-1 once TRBV7-3
TGTGCCAGCAGCCCCCCGCTGGCTACGCAGTATTTT CASSPPLATQYF . TRBJ2-3 . TRBV7-8
TGCGCCAGCAGCCCATCGAGCGGGAGGCCCCCTGGGGAGCAGTACTTC CASSPSSGRPPGEQYF TRBD2 TRBJ2-7 . TRBV23-1
TGTGCCAGCAGTCAGACTAGCGGAGGGACTAGCACAGATACGCAGTATTTT CASSQTSGGTSTDTQYF TRBD2 TRBJ2-3 . TRBV28
TGTGCCAGCAGCCTGAGCGGGAGCTACGAGCAGTACTTC CASSLSGSYEQYF TRBD2 TRBJ2-7 . TRBV7-2
TGTGCCAGCCTATCTCCGAGGGGGGGTCAGGGGGCGCACAGGCGAAACACCATATATTTT CASLSPRGGQGAHRRNTIYF TRBD1 TRBJ1-3 . TRBV28
TGTGCCAGCAGCGTCCGGAGCGGAGATACGCAGTATTTT CASSVRSGDTQYF . TRBJ2-3 . TRBV9
TGTGCCAGCAGTTGGGGACAGAATGAGCAGTTCTTC CASSWGQNEQFF TRBD1 TRBJ2-1 . TRBV28
TGTGCCAGCAGCCAAAGCGGGAGTGACAATGAGCAGTTCTTC CASSQSGSDNEQFF TRBD2 TRBJ2-1 few TRBV9
TGTGCCAGTAGTATTTCGGTGAGGCGGGAAGCCAAAAACATTCAGTACTTC CASSISVRREAKNIQYF . TRBJ2-4 . TRBV19
TGTGCCAGCAATAGTCGGGGTGGTACGCAGTATTTT CASNSRGGTQYF . TRBJ2-3 once TRBV28
TGTGCCAGCAGAGGGGGCTGGGGGGTCTACGAGCAGTACTTC CASRGGWGVYEQYF . TRBJ2-7 . TRBV27
TGTGCCAGCTCGCTGGACAGGGTCACGCACACCATATATTTT CASSLDRVTHTIYF TRBD1 TRBJ1-3 . TRBV18
TGTGCCAGCAGACGAGGAGGGGCTCAAGAGACCCAGTACTTC CASRRGGAQETQYF . TRBJ2-5 once TRBV5-5
TGTGCCAGCAGCCAGAAGAAAGCTGGGGCCAACGTCCTGACTTTC CASSQKKAGANVLTF . TRBJ2-6 . TRBV7-2
TGTGCCACCAGTGGGGAAGGGAGGACTGAAGCTTTCTTT CATSGEGRTEAFF . TRBJ1-1 . TRBV15
TGTGCCAGCAGATTAGCACCCGGCTACGAGCAGTACTTC CASRLAPGYEQYF . TRBJ2-7 . TRBV7-9
TGTGCCAGCACCACCCGGTGGGCTGCTAATTTT CASTTRWAANF . TRBJ2-3 . TRBV28
TGTGCCAGCAGTTTAATCGGGACAGGGGCTAATCAGCCCCAGCATTTT CASSLIGTGANQPQHF TRBD1 TRBJ1-5 once TRBV28
TGTGCCAGCAGCTTAGATGCTAGCGGGAGTTGGGAGACCCAGTACTTC CASSLDASGSWETQYF TRBD2 TRBJ2-5 . TRBV11-2
TGTGCCAGCAGCCCAAGGGGGCTGAGCACAGATACGCAGTATTTT CASSPRGLSTDTQYF TRBD1 TRBJ2-3 . TRBV28
TGTGCCAGCAGTTTACGTGACAGGGGAGGGGAAAAACTGTTTTTT CASSLRDRGGEKLFF TRBD1 TRBJ1-4 few TRBV28
TGTGCCAGCTCACCGCCGAGGACAGGGGTTGGAGACACTGAAGCTTTCTTT CASSPPRTGVGDTEAFF TRBD1 TRBJ1-1 once TRBV18
TGTGCCAGCAGCGTGAGCGTTCCCTACGACAATGAGCAGTTCTTC CASSVSVPYDNEQFF . TRBJ2-1 . TRBV9
TGTGCCAGCAGCTTGGGGGACAGGGCTGAAAAACTGTTTTTT CASSLGDRAEKLFF TRBD1 TRBJ1-4 once TRBV5-4
TGTGCCAGCAATCGGGAGGGCCAAGAGACCCAGTACTTC CASNREGQETQYF TRBD2 TRBJ2-5 . TRBV6-5
TGCAGCGTTATGGACCTAAGTCGAACAGGCCAAGCTTTCTTT CSVMDLSRTGQAFF . TRBJ1-1 . TRBV29-1
TGCAGCGTTGATGGCGGGAATGGCTACACCTTC CSVDGGNGYTF . TRBJ1-2 . TRBV29-1
TGTGCCAGCAGCTTAGGAACAGGGGGCCCGCTCTCCTACGAGCAGTACTTC CASSLGTGGPLSYEQYF TRBD1 TRBJ2-7 . TRBV11-2
TGTGCCAGCAGCACCGGGGGGACTAGCTCTTTTAGAGACGGGGAGCTGTTTTTT CASSTGGTSSFRDGELFF TRBD2 TRBJ2-2 . TRBV4-2
TGCAGCGTCGCTGGACTAGAATCCTACAATGAGCAGTTCTTC CSVAGLESYNEQFF TRBD2 TRBJ2-1 . TRBV29-1
TGTGCCAGTAGTCCGACAGGGGTCGGCTACACCTTC CASSPTGVGYTF TRBD1 TRBJ1-2 . TRBV19
TGTGCCAGCAGTGGCCCCGGGACAGGGGGTTACTCACCCCTCCACTTT CASSGPGTGGYSPLHF TRBD1 TRBJ1-6 . TRBV6-1
TGTGCCAGCAGAGACAGGGGTGGCAATCAGCTCCAGCATTTT CASRDRGGNQLQHF TRBD1 TRBJ1-5 . TRBV2
TGTGCCAGCAGTTATCCATCGACAGGGTTCGGGGAGCTGTTTTTT CASSYPSTGFGELFF TRBD1 TRBJ2-2 few TRBV6-5
TGTGCCAGCAGTTTGCGAATCCCGGAGGACAATGAGCAGTTCTTC CASSLRIPEDNEQFF . TRBJ2-1 . TRBV27
TGCGCCAGCAGTCAAGAAACAGTGAACACTGAAGCTTTCTTT CASSQETVNTEAFF . TRBJ1-1 few TRBV23-1
TGTGCCAGCAGATATGGGACTAGCGGGAGGAGAGAGACAGATACGCAGTATTTT CASRYGTSGRRETDTQYF TRBD2 TRBJ2-3 . TRBV5-4
TGTGCCAGCTCACCCCCCGACAGGGTCTATGGCTACACCTTC CASSPPDRVYGYTF TRBD1 TRBJ1-2 . TRBV18
TGTGCCTGGAGTGTAAGGCTAGCGAACAATGAGCAGTTCTTC CAWSVRLANNEQFF . TRBJ2-1 . TRBV30